Listed here are 28 T cell receptor beta chains from one sample, sequenced in a study. TCRdb re-analysed the 5' RACE reads in MiXCR, keeping a single row per CDR3 protein. The sample consists of 60,000 to 65,000 distinct CDR3 sequences, around a fifth of them appearing once. The sequenced sample was memory CD4+ T cells sorted from a lymph node. Subset denoted: memory CD4+ T cells, CD4+CD45RO+CD25-. These receptors came from a female donor with breast cancer.

This clonotype was observed at least ten times. The J gene is TRBJ2-3, the V gene TRBV6-5; D is unresolved. V was shortened by 0 bases and J by 7 bases, with 8 bases between the two germline ends. The germline V gene encodes CDR1 MNHEY and CDR2 SVGAGI. CDR3 length: 13 amino acids. DNA for the CDR3: TGTGCCAGCAGTTACTCGGGTAGACATACGCAGTATTTT. Translating gives CASSYSGRHTQYF.

A note on this clonotype: The junction does not match germline at one end; this may be a read error. The rearrangement uses TRBV7-9 and TRBJ1-1, with D maybe TRBD1 (5 bases). The germline gives CDR1 SEHNR, CDR2 FQNEAQ (reference sequence). The CDR3 is 12 amino acids. The CDR3 loop reads CAGSLEVGQAFF. The CDR3 DNA sequence: TGTGCCGGCAGCCTCGAAGTGGGGCAAGCTTTCTTT. Filled out from reference TRBV7-9 and TRBJ1-1, the complete variable domain reads DTGVSQNPRHKITKRGQNVTFRCDPISEHNRLYWYRQTLGQGPEFLTYFQNEAQLEKSRLLSDRFSAERPKGSFSTLEIQRTEQGDSAMYLCAGSLEVGQAFFGQGTRLTVV.

In its sample, this clonotype was seen a few times. The chain recombines TRBV14 with TRBJ2-7; TRBD2 matches at 13 bases. V was clipped by 0 bases and J by 9 bases; unmatched bases: 11. The germline V gene has CDR1 SGHDN and CDR2 FVKESK. This CDR3 has 17 residues. The CDR3 is CASSQESPGLAGPGQYF. The CDR3 DNA follows: TGTGCCAGCAGCCAAGAGTCCCCGGGACTAGCGGGACCGGGGCAGTACTTC.

This clonotype was seen only a few times. The V gene is TRBV5-1, the J gene TRBJ2-1, with unresolved D. Germline-derived CDR1 and CDR2 are SGHRS and YFSETQ. The length of the CDR3 is 15 residues. V lost 0 bases, J lost 5 bases, and 12 bases lay in between. As DNA, the CDR3 is TGCGCCAGCAGCTTGGAAGCAGGCCCCAACAATGAGCAGTTCTTC. It translates to CASSLEAGPNNEQFF.

This clonotype has only one observation. The gene calls are TRBV24-1 and TRBJ2-1, with a weak D call TRBD1 (7 bases). The germline V gene encodes CDR1 KGHDR and CDR2 SFDVKD. Trimming pared 7 bases from V and 4 bases from J, leaving 19 bases between. CDR3 size: 16 residues. This CDR3 reads CATSARDSGSYNEQFF. The DNA of the CDR3 is TGTGCCACCAGCGCAAGGGACAGCGGGTCATACAATGAGCAGTTCTTC.

About this clonotype: The conserved phenylalanine or tryptophan is not found at the CDR3 terminus, so this likely reflects a read error. The chain has TRBV5-1 and TRBJ2-5; D is ambiguous. The CDR3 length is 15 residues. The germline V gene has CDR1 SGHRS and CDR2 YFSETQ. Trimming took off 0 bases at V and 5 bases at J, with 14 bases between the two ends. The CDR3 loop is CASSLGFVLDETQYS. CDR3 bases: TGCGCCAGCAGCTTGGGGTTCGTGCTGGACGAGACCCAGTACTCC.

The sample holds a few counts of this clonotype. The chain couples TRBV4-3 to TRBJ1-1; the D is unclear. Germline CDR1 is LGHNA and CDR2 is YSLEER. Trimming took 5 bases from V and 7 from J, leaving 14 bases between them. There are 13 residues in the CDR3. CDR3 sequence: CASSSSAGFEAFF. The CDR3 bases are TGCGCCAGCAGCTCGTCGGCGGGGTTTGAAGCTTTCTTT.

The V call is TRBV10-1, the J call TRBJ2-2; D perhaps matches TRBD1 (6 bases). Trimming removed 6 bases at V and 7 bases at J, with 12 bases between. The CDR3 has 13 residues. Germline V gene data show CDR1 as WNHNN and CDR2 as SYGVQD (reference sequence). CDR3 sequence (DNA): TGCGCCAGCAGCCGACAGGAAGGCGGGGAGCTGTTTTTT. Residues: CASSRQEGGELFF.

This clonotype was detected only a few times. V and J are TRBV20-1 and TRBJ1-4, with D possibly matching TRBD1 (5 bases). Trimming shortened V by 1 base and J by 6 bases, and 12 bases separated the two germline ends. Germline assignment: CDR1 DFQATT and CDR2 SNEGSKA (reference sequence). The CDR3 loop spans 14 amino acids. In DNA, the CDR3 is TGCAGTGCTAGAGTGTTTGGAGGGGATGAAAAACTGTTTTTT. Amino acids: CSARVFGGDEKLFF.

This clonotype was observed many times. The V call is TRBV20-1, the J call TRBJ2-2; 9 positions match TRBD2. This CDR3 has 15 residues. The germline CDR1 and CDR2 sequences are DFQATT and SNEGSKA (reference sequence). J gave up 6 bases and V 6 bases, and 11 bases lay outside the gene matches. The CDR3 reads CSAPSGTSMAGELFF. CDR3 coding DNA: TGCAGTGCACCCTCCGGGACTAGCATGGCCGGGGAGCTGTTTTTT.

The rearrangement links TRBV24-1 to TRBJ2-7, with D perhaps TRBD1 or TRBD2 (5 bases each). The V and J ends lost 3 bases and 5 bases respectively, with 16 bases between them. The germline CDR1 and CDR2 sequences are KGHDR and SFDVKD. This CDR3 has 15 amino acids. CDR3 sequence: CATSDPGTAADEQYF. In DNA, the CDR3 is TGTGCCACCAGTGATCCCGGGACGGCTGCGGACGAGCAGTACTTC.

There are many counts of this clonotype. The chain combines TRBV7-9 with TRBJ2-7, with D possibly matching TRBD2 (6 bases). The V gene's germline CDR1 is SEHNR and CDR2 FQNEAQ (reference sequence). The CDR3 is 16 amino acids. Trimming took 5 bases from V and 0 from J, leaving 17 bases between them. CDR3: CASSPPSASASYEQYF. CDR3 coding DNA: TGTGCCAGCAGCCCCCCGTCGGCTAGCGCCTCCTACGAGCAGTACTTC.

In its sample, this clonotype was seen a few times. The CDR3 spells CASSLRQARNQPQHF. The CDR3 bases are TGTGCCAGCAGTTTACGGCAGGCCCGAAATCAGCCCCAGCATTTT. V gene TRBV12-3 or TRBV12-4 combines with J gene TRBJ1-5; no firm D call. The V end lost 2 bases, the J end lost 4 bases, and 12 bases lay between the germline ends. The CDR3 is 15 amino acids.

This clonotype occurred many times. This chain links TRBV7-2 with TRBJ2-3; D might be TRBD2 (5 bases). The V gene's germline CDR1 is SGHTA and CDR2 FQGNSA. This CDR3 spans 15 amino acids. V was clipped by 1 base and J by 4 bases, with 12 bases between them. CDR3 region: CASSLGGFSADTQYF. As DNA, the CDR3 is TGTGCCAGCAGCTTAGGCGGGTTTAGCGCAGATACGCAGTATTTT.

This clonotype showed up many times. V usage is TRBV20-1 and J usage is TRBJ2-3; no firm D call. The CDR3 totals 13 residues. Germline V gene data show CDR1 as DFQATT and CDR2 as SNEGSKA (reference sequence). Trimming removed 3 bases from V and 2 bases from J, with 9 bases in between. Here the CDR3 reads CSARMGATDTQYF. The CDR3 region has the DNA TGCAGTGCTAGGATGGGCGCCACAGATACGCAGTATTTT.

V and J are TRBV28 and TRBJ2-2; TRBD2 matches at 10 bases. V lost 2 bases, J lost 5 bases, and 11 bases stayed unmatched. The germline CDR1 and CDR2 sequences are MDHEN and SYDVKM. The CDR3 sequence is 18 residues long. CDR3: CASSLIGAGGPLTGELFF. The CDR3 DNA follows: TGTGCCAGCAGTTTAATTGGAGCGGGAGGGCCACTTACCGGGGAGCTGTTTTTT.

The CDR3 protein is CASSLSQRGGTDTQYF. CDR3 DNA: TGCGCCAGCAGCTTGAGCCAGCGGGGGGGCACAGATACGCAGTATTTT. The chain is built from TRBV5-1 and TRBJ2-3; 9 positions agree with TRBD2. This CDR3 region has 16 residues. Germline V gene lookup returns CDR1 SGHRS and CDR2 YFSETQ. The ends lost 1 base at V and 1 base at J; junction bases unmatched: 4.

This clonotype was found a few times. The V call is TRBV5-5, the J call TRBJ1-2, with D tentatively TRBD1 (5 bases). There are 10 residues in the CDR3. Trimming took 8 bases from V and 8 from J, leaving 10 bases between them. CDR1 is SGHKS, CDR2 YYEKEE, per germline (reference sequence). CDR3 DNA sequence: TGTGCCAGAGTGGGGGAAGGCTACACCTTC. This translates into CARVGEGYTF.

This clonotype was observed a few times. This chain joins TRBV28 and TRBJ2-5; possible D gene TRBD1, 8 bases. Looked up from germline, CDR1 is MDHEN and CDR2 is SYDVKM. V was trimmed by 6 bases and J by 5 bases, leaving 22 bases between them. The CDR3 contains 16 residues. In DNA, the CDR3 is TGTGCCAGCAGGCCTGGTTCGACAGGGGAGGGGGAGACCCAGTACTTC. Amino acid sequence: CASRPGSTGEGETQYF.

A few counts support this clonotype. The DNA of the CDR3 is TGTGCCAGCAGCCCTTACAGGGACATCTATGGCTACACCTTC. This gives the protein CASSPYRDIYGYTF. The V gene is TRBV6-1, the J gene TRBJ1-2, with a possible D match to TRBD1 (6 bases). The V gene's germline CDR1 is MNHNS and CDR2 SASEGT. The CDR3 runs to 14 residues. V lost 6 bases to trimming and J lost 4 bases, with 15 bases between them.

On this clonotype: A much larger clone lies one base from this, so it may be a read error. This sequence joins TRBV6-1 and TRBJ1-1; D remains unclear. The CDR3 has 12 residues. CDR1 is MNHNS and CDR2 is SASEGT in the germline V gene. The CDR3 DNA sequence: TGTGCCGGCAGCGAACGGATCACTGAAGCTTTCTTT. Translated: CAGSERITEAFF.

A few counts support this clonotype. The V call is TRBV25-1, the J call TRBJ2-7; possibly TRBD1 or TRBD2 for D (6 bases each). Looked up from germline, CDR1 is MGHDK and CDR2 is SYGVNS. The CDR3 is made up of 13 amino acids. The V end was cut by 6 bases, the J end by 4 bases, with 13 bases between. Here the CDR3 reads CASSRGTKYEQYF. CDR3 nucleotide sequence: TGTGCCAGCAGCCGCGGGACAAAATACGAGCAGTACTTC.

This clonotype appeared a few times. The gene calls are TRBV6-5 and TRBJ1-1; 9 nucleotides match TRBD1. This CDR3 has 14 residues. Germline-derived CDR1 and CDR2 are MNHEY and SVGAGI. V gave up 6 bases and J gave up 4 bases; unmatched junction bases: 6. CDR3 sequence reads: CASRTGTGRTEAFF. As DNA, the CDR3 is TGTGCCAGCAGAACCGGGACAGGGCGCACTGAAGCTTTCTTT.

This clonotype was counted many times. The chain joins TRBV20-1 to TRBJ2-1; D is possibly TRBD1 (5 bases). V lost 0 bases, J lost 5 bases, and 17 bases lay in between. Germline V lookup: CDR1 DFQATT, CDR2 SNEGSKA (reference sequence). The CDR3 loop spans 16 amino acids. CDR3 sequence reads: CSAREYRNFLDNEQFF. DNA for the CDR3: TGCAGTGCTAGAGAATACAGGAACTTCTTGGACAATGAGCAGTTCTTC.

The chain combines TRBV5-1 with TRBJ1-3; 7 bases line up with TRBD1. The CDR3 has 15 amino acids. With V trimmed by 4 bases and J by 2 bases, 6 bases remained unmatched. In germline, CDR1 is SGHRS, CDR2 YFSETQ. This CDR3 reads CASSDTQGTGNTIYF. CDR3 coding DNA: TGCGCCAGCAGCGACACACAGGGGACTGGAAACACCATATATTTT.

This clonotype occurred many times. The V and J genes are TRBV7-3 and TRBJ2-7; the D gene is possibly TRBD2 (5 bases). This CDR3 is built from 15 residues. The germline V gene encodes CDR1 SGHTA and CDR2 FQGTGA. Trimming removed 5 bases at V and 6 bases at J, with 20 bases between. The CDR3 bases are TGTGCCAGCAGCCCAGGCGGGTTTCGACGGGGCGAGCAGTACTTC. This translates into CASSPGGFRRGEQYF. The full variable domain, rest sourced from reference TRBV7-3 and TRBJ2-7, is GAGVSQTPSNKVTEKGKYVELRCDPISGHTALYWYRQSLGQGPEFLIYFQGTGAADDSGLPNDRFFAVRPEGSVSTLKIQRTERGDSAVYLCASSPGGFRRGEQYFGPGTRLTVT.

The chain uses TRBV5-5 and TRBJ2-5; D is perhaps TRBD2 (6 bases). V lost 0 bases and J lost 7, with 10 bases in between. CDR1 and CDR2 from the germline V gene are SGHKS and YYEKEE (reference sequence). CDR3 length: 13 amino acids. The CDR3 region has the DNA TGTGCCAGCAGCTTGGACGTAGCGGTGACCCAGTACTTC. Translation: CASSLDVAVTQYF.

This clonotype has ten or more counts. V gene TRBV7-2 combines with J gene TRBJ2-1; perhaps TRBD2 as D (6 bases). The CDR3 length is 13 residues. The germline V gene has CDR1 SGHTA and CDR2 FQGNSA. V lost 1 base and J 10 bases, leaving 11 bases between the germline ends. CDR3 loop: CASSLGPAGEQFF. For the CDR3, the DNA is TGTGCCAGCAGCTTAGGTCCCGCGGGGGAGCAGTTCTTC. Together with reference TRBV7-2 and TRBJ2-1, the CDR3 gives the full variable domain: GAGVSQSPSNKVTEKGKDVELRCDPISGHTALYWYRQSLGQGLEFLIYFQGNSAPDKSGLPSDRFSAERTGGSVSTLTIQRTQQEDSAVYLCASSLGPAGEQFFGPGTRLTVL.